The rows below give T cell receptor beta chains drawn from one sample of a study of regulatory T cells in long-lasting Graves disease. One entry per CDR3 protein, called by TCRdb with MiXCR from the multiplex PCR reads. The sample holds approximately 480,000 distinct CDR3 sequences; 16% are singletons and the top ten take about 12%. This sample also belongs to another study, concerning T cells in Graves' hyperthyroidism and ophthalmopathy.

The material was peripheral blood mononuclear cells (PBMCs), obtained at new diagnosis, from a patient treated with antithyroid drugs. These receptors all stem from a man in his forties with Graves disease. Both conserved end residues are part of each CDR3. The D gene is left open where the match is weak. Part of the rows lack a size; the others show once, few, many or a class for expanded clones.

j_call | v_call | clone_size | d_call | cdr3_nt | cdr3_aa
TRBJ1-4 | TRBV7-3 | few | NA | TGTGCCAGCAGCTTATCAGAGGGAGAGACAACTAATGAAAAACTGTTTTTT | CASSLSEGETTNEKLFF
TRBJ2-2 | TRBV7-3 | many | TRBD2 | TGTGCCAGCAGCTTACTAGCGGTAGAATACACCGGGGAGCTGTTTTTT | CASSLLAVEYTGELFF
TRBJ1-1 | TRBV12-3/TRBV12-4 | many | TRBD1 | TGTGCCAGCAGTCCTGGACAGGGGGCTTCTGAAGCTTTCTTT | CASSPGQGASEAFF
TRBJ1-2 | TRBV12-3/TRBV12-4 | many | TRBD1 | TGTGCCAGCAGTGGCACAGGGGTCCGCTCCCCATTAGATGGCTACACCTTC | CASSGTGVRSPLDGYTF
TRBJ1-2 | TRBV7-9 | many | NA | TGTGCCAGCAGCCACGCAGGCGGAGGCTACACCTTC | CASSHAGGGYTF
TRBJ2-2 | TRBV7-7 | few | TRBD2 | TGTGCTAGCAGCCTAGGAACTAGCGGGACTAACACCGGGGAGCTGTTTTTT | CASSLGTSGTNTGELFF
TRBJ2-7 | TRBV28 | NA | NA | TGTGCCAGCAGTTTACCGGGGGCGCGAGACTACGAGCAGTACTTC | CASSLPGARDYEQYF
TRBJ2-7 | TRBV20-1 | few | TRBD1 | TGCAGTGCTAGAGGTAACAGGGGTCCCCACGAGCAGTACTTC | CSARGNRGPHEQYF
TRBJ2-5 | TRBV20-1 | many | NA | TGCAGTGCCCCCCATATCCAAGAGACCCAGTACTTC | CSAPHIQETQYF
TRBJ2-4 | TRBV20-1 | many | TRBD1 | TGCAGTGCTCACCCGGGACAGGGGCTTTGGAAAAACATTCAGTACTTC | CSAHPGQGLWKNIQYF
TRBJ1-5 | TRBV7-8 | many | TRBD1 | TGTGCCAGCAGCTTAGACAGGGGGTCGGTGCAGCCCCAGCATTTT | CASSLDRGSVQPQHF
TRBJ2-4 | TRBV2 | many | NA | TGTGCCAGCAGTCCACCTAAGGACAGCGAAAACATTCAGTACTTC | CASSPPKDSENIQYF
TRBJ2-1 | TRBV7-2 | many | TRBD2 | TGTGCCAGCAGTCATAGCGGGGCTTCGTATGAGCAGTTCTTC | CASSHSGASYEQFF
TRBJ1-1 | TRBV19 | few | NA | TGTGCCAGTACACTGGACAGCAAGAGTTCTGAAGCTTTCTTT | CASTLDSKSSEAFF
TRBJ1-5 | TRBV4-1 | NA | NA | TGCGCCAGCAGCCAAGAAAACCCTGGGAGGCAGCCCCAGCATTTT | CASSQENPGRQPQHF
TRBJ2-5 | TRBV12-3/TRBV12-4 | many | TRBD1 | TGTGCCAGCAGGAACGACGGGACAGGGAAAGAGACCCAGTACTTC | CASRNDGTGKETQYF
TRBJ2-5 | TRBV6-2/TRBV6-3 | many | TRBD2 | TGTGCCAGCACCTTAAGCGGGGGCCAAGAGACCCAGTACTTC | CASTLSGGQETQYF
TRBJ2-3 | TRBV11-2 | NA | TRBD2 | TGTGCCAGCAGGGGACCGGGACTAGCGGGAGGCCAGTATTTT | CASRGPGLAGGQYF
TRBJ2-7 | TRBV4-1 | NA | TRBD1 | TGCGCCAGCAGCCAATTTGGGACAGATAGCGAGCAGTACTTC | CASSQFGTDSEQYF
TRBJ1-1 | TRBV13 | many | TRBD1 | TGTGCCAGCAGCTGGGACAGCCAGAACACTGAAGCTTTCTTT | CASSWDSQNTEAFF
TRBJ2-1 | TRBV5-6 | NA | TRBD1 | TGTGCCAGCAGACAGGGGGCGAGCCATGAGCAGTTCTTC | CASRQGASHEQFF
TRBJ1-4 | TRBV27 | many | NA | TGTGCCAGCAGTCCATTTCAGGATATCGCAACTAATGAAAAACTGTTTTTT | CASSPFQDIATNEKLFF
TRBJ1-5 | TRBV12-3/TRBV12-4 | many | NA | TGTGCCAGCAGTCCCTTCGGGGGGCCCCAGCATTTT | CASSPFGGPQHF
TRBJ2-7 | TRBV28 | many | NA | TGTGCCAGCAGTTTTGGGAGGACTACCTCCTACGAGCAGTACTTC | CASSFGRTTSYEQYF
TRBJ1-5 | TRBV6-1 | many | TRBD1 | TGTGCCAGCAGTGCGCAGGGGGCGCGTGGCAATCAGCCCCAGCATTTT | CASSAQGARGNQPQHF
TRBJ2-7 | TRBV5-1 | many | TRBD2 | TGCGCCAGCAGCCCCAAGGGGCTAGCGGGTTACGAGCAGTACTTC | CASSPKGLAGYEQYF
TRBJ2-2 | TRBV19 | many | TRBD2 | TGTGCCAGTAGTATCCGAGCGGGAGACACCGGGGAGCTGTTTTTT | CASSIRAGDTGELFF
TRBJ2-7 | TRBV18 | many | NA | TGTGCCAGCTCACCAGACCCAGTTTACGAGCAGTACTTC | CASSPDPVYEQYF
TRBJ2-2 | TRBV6-1 | NA | NA | TGTGCCAGCATCACGAGAGGGGGGAACGGGGAGCTGTTTTTT | CASITRGGNGELFF
TRBJ2-7 | TRBV5-1 | many | NA | TGCGCCAGCAGCTTGGCCGTAGGTTACGAGCAGTACTTC | CASSLAVGYEQYF
TRBJ1-2 | TRBV20-1 | many | NA | TGCAGTGCTAGTTGGAGGGATGGCTACACCTTC | CSASWRDGYTF